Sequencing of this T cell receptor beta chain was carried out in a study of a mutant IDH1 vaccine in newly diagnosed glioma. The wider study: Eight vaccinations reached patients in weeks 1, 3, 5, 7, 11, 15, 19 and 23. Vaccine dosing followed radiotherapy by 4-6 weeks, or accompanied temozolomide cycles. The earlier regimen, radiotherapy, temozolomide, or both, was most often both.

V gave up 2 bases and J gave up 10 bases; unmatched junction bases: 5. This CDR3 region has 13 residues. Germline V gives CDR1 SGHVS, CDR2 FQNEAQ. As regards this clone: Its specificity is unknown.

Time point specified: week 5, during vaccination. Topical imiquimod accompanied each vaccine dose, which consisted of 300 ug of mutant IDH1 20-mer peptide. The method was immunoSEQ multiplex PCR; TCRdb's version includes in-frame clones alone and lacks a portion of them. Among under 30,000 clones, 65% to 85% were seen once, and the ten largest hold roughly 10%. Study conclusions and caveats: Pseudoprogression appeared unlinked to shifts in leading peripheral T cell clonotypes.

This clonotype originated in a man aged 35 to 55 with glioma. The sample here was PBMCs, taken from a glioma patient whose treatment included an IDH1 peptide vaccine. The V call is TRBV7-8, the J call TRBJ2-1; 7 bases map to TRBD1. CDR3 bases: TGTGCCAGCAGCTTATCCAGGGGGTGGGAGCAGTTCTTC. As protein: CASSLSRGWEQFF.